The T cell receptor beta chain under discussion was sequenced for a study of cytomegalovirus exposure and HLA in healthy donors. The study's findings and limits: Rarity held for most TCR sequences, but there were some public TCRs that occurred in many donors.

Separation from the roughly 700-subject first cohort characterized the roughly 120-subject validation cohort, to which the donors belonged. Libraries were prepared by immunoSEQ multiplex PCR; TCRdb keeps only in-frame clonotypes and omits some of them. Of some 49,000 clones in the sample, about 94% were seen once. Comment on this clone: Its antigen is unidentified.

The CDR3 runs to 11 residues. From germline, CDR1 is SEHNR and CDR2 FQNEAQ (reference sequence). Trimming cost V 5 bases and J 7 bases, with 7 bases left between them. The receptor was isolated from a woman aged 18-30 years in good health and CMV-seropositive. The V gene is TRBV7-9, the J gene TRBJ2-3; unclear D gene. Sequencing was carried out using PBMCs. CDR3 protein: CASSAVNTQYF. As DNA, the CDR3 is TGTGCCAGCAGCGCGGTCAATACGCAGTATTTT.